Listed below are T cell receptor beta chains from one sample, sequenced in a study of regulatory T cells in long-lasting Graves disease. One entry per CDR3 protein results from TCRdb running MiXCR on the multiplex PCR reads. The sample holds 450,000 or so distinct CDR3 sequences, 20% to 25% seen once. The input for sequencing was peripheral blood mononuclear cells (PBMCs), taken when the disease was refractory, from a patient treated with antithyroid drugs. The source is a female donor with Graves disease. The conserved cysteine and the conserved F or W are not part of the CDR3 here. The D gene is left open where the match is weak.

TRBJ2-7	TRBV6-5	NA	ASSYPSYEQY
TRBJ1-2	TRBV4-1	NA	ASSPTAVTLVGYT
TRBJ1-5	TRBV2	TRBD1	ASSDQGGSHQPQH
TRBJ2-1	TRBV13	TRBD2	ASSSSGGYNEQF
TRBJ2-4	TRBV6-6	NA	ASSYRGREYIQY
TRBJ2-7	TRBV6-5	NA	ASSYSQALSSTLEEQY
TRBJ1-4	TRBV27	NA	ASSFLPGRIAEEKLF
TRBJ2-7	TRBV12-3/TRBV12-4	NA	ASSFVALYEQY
TRBJ2-6	TRBV19	NA	ASSIGQLSGANVLT
TRBJ2-7	TRBV19	NA	ASSTANYEQY
TRBJ1-1	TRBV2	TRBD1	ASSGTGGITEAF
TRBJ2-7	TRBV28	NA	ASSQGYGQY
TRBJ1-5	TRBV28	NA	ASSSPGLSDQPQH
TRBJ1-2	TRBV19	NA	ASSIERSGYT
TRBJ2-2	TRBV10-2	NA	ASSESSFSLPLTGELF